Below are 28 T cell receptor beta chains sequenced from a single sample in a study of molecular identifiers for immune sequencing clone quantification. TCRdb re-called the PCR reads through MiXCR, storing one row per CDR3 protein. The table has more than 550,000 distinct CDR3 sequences, over 25% seen once; the top ten hold about 0.84%. The sequenced material came from naive CD8+ T cells from blood, with Jurkat cell RNA spiked in. Subset meaning: FACS-sorted CD8+CD4-CCR7+CD45RA+ naive T cells. All receptors derive from a human donor in good health. Some libraries in this study had Jurkat cell RNA spiked in.

Ten or more counts support this clonotype. V is TRBV29-1 and J is TRBJ1-4; the match to TRBD1 covers 7 bases. CDR1 SQVTM and CDR2 ANQGSEA come from the germline V gene. V lost 6 bases, J lost 6 bases, and 7 bases stayed unmatched. This CDR3 comprises 13 residues. The CDR3 protein is CSVFRGPDEKLFF. CDR3 DNA sequence: TGCAGCGTGTTTAGGGGGCCGGATGAAAAACTGTTTTTT.

This clonotype was seen a few times. CDR3 residues: CSVRGGQSYEQYF. The CDR3 coding sequence is TGCAGCGTTAGGGGCGGACAGTCCTACGAGCAGTACTTC. V and J are TRBV29-1 and TRBJ2-7, with a possible D match to TRBD1 (6 bases). CDR3 size: 13 residues. Trimming stripped 5 bases from V and 1 base from J, with 12 bases between. CDR1 SQVTM and CDR2 ANQGSEA come from the germline V gene.

Many counts were recorded for this clonotype. V is TRBV4-3 and J is TRBJ2-1; no definite D call. Trimming pared 0 bases from V and 0 bases from J, leaving 12 bases between. This CDR3 is built from 17 residues. Germline V gene data show CDR1 as LGHNA and CDR2 as YSLEER. The CDR3 protein is CASSQEPGLSSYNEQFF. Written as DNA, the CDR3 is TGCGCCAGCAGCCAAGAACCCGGGCTCAGCTCCTACAATGAGCAGTTCTTC.

J is TRBJ2-2 and V is TRBV25-1; a weak D match, TRBD2 (6 bases). CDR3 length: 20 residues. The germline V gene has CDR1 MGHDK and CDR2 SYGVNS. Trimming took off 1 base at V and 0 bases at J, with 21 bases between the two ends. The CDR3 spells CASSEFTRGRSIANTGELFF. The DNA of the CDR3 is TGTGCCAGCAGTGAATTTACGCGGGGACGGTCAATCGCGAACACCGGGGAGCTGTTTTTT.

This clonotype came up many times. The DNA of the CDR3 is TGTGCCTGGAGTGCGAACAGGGAACTCTACAATGAGCAGTTCTTC. This gives the protein CAWSANRELYNEQFF. This rearrangement joins TRBV30 to TRBJ2-1, with D possibly matching TRBD1 (6 bases). The CDR3 is 15 amino acids. Deletions cut 1 base from V and 3 bases from J, with 13 bases between. The germline V gene encodes CDR1 GTSNPN and CDR2 SVGIG (reference sequence).

The chain recombines TRBV12-3 or TRBV12-4 with TRBJ2-1; tentative D call: TRBD2 (5 bases). The V gene lost 10 bases and the J gene lost 5 bases, with 15 bases spanning the gap. CDR3 size: 13 residues. The CDR3 protein is CATQPGYHNEQFF. The CDR3 region has the DNA TGTGCCACCCAGCCGGGGTATCACAATGAGCAGTTCTTC.

In its sample, this clonotype was seen many times. The chain uses TRBV29-1 and TRBJ1-1; D unclear. CDR3 length equals 12 residues. Germline CDR1 SQVTM, CDR2 ANQGSEA. V lost 0 bases to trimming and J lost 2 bases, with 4 bases between them. This CDR3 is CSVEDNNTEAFF. DNA of the CDR3: TGCAGCGTTGAAGACAACAACACTGAAGCTTTCTTT.

This sequence joins TRBV11-2 and TRBJ2-1; D perhaps matches TRBD2 (5 bases). This CDR3 has 18 amino acids. Germline V gives CDR1 SGHAT, CDR2 FQNNGV. The V and J ends lost 5 bases and 6 bases respectively, with 26 bases between them. This CDR3 is CASSAVVAAGRLSNEQFF. In DNA, the CDR3 is TGTGCCAGCAGCGCGGTCGTGGCGGCTGGACGACTAAGCAATGAGCAGTTCTTC.

V is TRBV7-9 and J is TRBJ2-3, with 12 bases fitting TRBD2. Germline V gene lookup returns CDR1 SEHNR and CDR2 FQNEAQ (reference sequence). Germline trimming cut 5 bases from V and 2 bases from J; bases unmatched to any gene: 8. The CDR3 consists of 17 residues. CDR3 sequence: CASSDVLAGGNTDTQYF. DNA of the CDR3: TGTGCCAGCAGCGACGTGCTAGCGGGGGGGAACACAGATACGCAGTATTTT.

This clonotype came up many times. The chain combines TRBV20-1 with TRBJ2-7, with 8 positions matching TRBD2. The CDR3 has 15 amino acids. J was trimmed by 3 bases and V by 0 bases; bases with no gene match: 7. Germline values: CDR1 DFQATT, CDR2 SNEGSKA (reference sequence). CDR3 amino acids: CSARDRLAYLYEQYF. CDR3 DNA sequence: TGCAGTGCTAGAGACCGACTAGCGTATCTCTACGAGCAGTACTTC.

This clonotype was seen a few times. This chain joins TRBV7-9 and TRBJ1-4; unclear D gene. Germline V gives CDR1 SEHNR, CDR2 FQNEAQ (reference sequence). V was clipped by 11 bases and J by 8 bases, with 6 bases between them. The CDR3 runs to 9 residues. The CDR3: CALGEKLFF. The CDR3 DNA reads TGTGCCCTTGGGGAAAAACTGTTTTTT.

This chain links TRBV4-3 with TRBJ2-7, with TRBD1 matching over 9 bases. This CDR3 has 17 amino acids. V was clipped by 3 bases and J by 1 base; unmatched bases: 10. CDR1 and CDR2 (germline): LGHNA, YSLEER. In nucleotides, the CDR3 is TGCGCCAGCAGCCAGTCATTTGGGGGGACAGGGTCCTACGAGCAGTACTTC. Its translation: CASSQSFGGTGSYEQYF.

The J gene is TRBJ2-3, the V gene TRBV6-2 or TRBV6-3; 7 nucleotides line up with TRBD1. V shed 5 bases, J shed 6 bases, and the junction held 14 bases outside the gene matches. CDR1 is MNHEY, CDR2 SVGEGT, per germline. The CDR3 length is 16 residues. The CDR3 sequence: CASSAAGDRSSDTQYF. CDR3 bases: TGTGCCAGCAGTGCCGCCGGGGACAGATCATCTGATACGCAGTATTTT.

A remark on this clonotype: A clone one base away is much larger, so this may be a read error. The V gene is TRBV4-3, the J gene TRBJ2-7; D uncertain. This CDR3 is 13 amino acids long. Germline CDR1 and CDR2: LGHNA and YSLEER. The CDR3 DNA reads as TGCGCCAGCAGTGCCTGGCGCAACTACGAGCAGTGCTTC. Translated: CASSAWRNYEQCF.

In the case of this clonotype: At one boundary the junction diverges from the germline segment, which might be a read error. J is TRBJ1-4 and V is TRBV13, with TRBD1 matching 8 bases. The CDR3 runs 16 residues. Germline V gene lookup returns CDR1 PRHDT and CDR2 FYEKMQ (reference sequence). The CDR3 DNA follows: TGTGCCAGCAGCAAAATTCCGGGACAGGCTAATGGAAAACTGTTTTTT. Its translation: CASSKIPGQANGKLFF.

To note about this clonotype: Just one base apart from a much larger clone, this may be a read error. The V gene is TRBV12-3 or TRBV12-4, the J gene TRBJ1-3; 7 positions match TRBD1. J gave up 4 bases and V 3 bases, and 12 bases lay outside the gene matches. The CDR3 is made up of 17 amino acids. The CDR3 DNA reads as TGTGCCAGCAGTTTTGCGCCAGGGGGTCGGGAAGGAAACACCATATATTTT. This codes for CASSFAPGGREGNTIYF.

This clonotype was observed many times. The chain couples TRBV12-3 or TRBV12-4 to TRBJ1-2; the match to TRBD1 covers 10 bases. The J segment lost 7 bases and the V segment lost 4 bases, leaving 3 bases of the junction unmatched. There are 13 residues in the CDR3. The DNA of the CDR3 is TGTGCCAGCAGTTCCGGGACAGGGGTTGGCTACACCTTC. It specifies CASSSGTGVGYTF.

The rearrangement joins TRBV12-3 or TRBV12-4 to TRBJ2-1; D may match TRBD1 or TRBD2 (6 bases each). The CDR3 length is 15 residues. The V gene lost 6 bases and the J gene lost 4 bases, with 16 bases spanning the gap. CDR3 protein: CASRPHGGPYNEQFF. DNA of the CDR3: TGTGCCAGCAGGCCGCATGGGGGGCCGTACAATGAGCAGTTCTTC.

A note on this clonotype: This may be a read error: a much more frequent sequence differs by one nucleotide. The V call is TRBV11-2, the J call TRBJ2-1; D remains ambiguous. The germline V gene encodes CDR1 SGHAT and CDR2 FQNNGV. Trimming shortened V by 2 bases and J by 5 bases, and 13 bases separated the two germline ends. CDR3 length equals 15 residues. CDR3 in DNA: TGTGCCAGCAGCTTACTCAGAACCAAAAACAATGAGCAGTTCTTC. Protein product: CASSLLRTKNNEQFF.

Of note for this clonotype: This could be a read error, since a much larger clone is one nucleotide away. V and J are TRBV6-5 and TRBJ1-1, with 10 bases identical to TRBD1. The CDR3 covers 16 residues. Germline V gene lookup returns CDR1 MNHEY and CDR2 SVGAGI. The CDR3 nucleotides read TGTGCCAGCTTTGGGGGGACAGGGGACCCGAACACTGAAGCTTACTTT. This codes for CASFGGTGDPNTEAYF.

The sample holds a few counts of this clonotype. The J gene is TRBJ1-5, the V gene TRBV19; maybe TRBD1 (5 bases). Trimming shortened V by 2 bases and J by 2 bases, and 16 bases separated the two germline ends. The CDR3 has 17 residues. Germline CDR1 reads LNHDA; CDR2 reads SQIVND (reference sequence). As DNA, the CDR3 is TGTGCCAGTAGTATAAGTTTTTGGGGCATGGGCAATCAGCCCCAGCATTTT. As protein: CASSISFWGMGNQPQHF.

In the case of this clonotype: This may come from a read error, since a much larger clone is one base off. The V and J genes are TRBV5-1 and TRBJ1-4; D unclear. CDR3 length: 17 amino acids. V lost 6 bases and J lost 0, with 18 bases in between. The germline V gene encodes CDR1 SGHRS and CDR2 YFSETQ. The chain's CDR3 is CASNWTGLQSTNEKLFF. CDR3 nucleotide sequence: TGCGCCAGCAACTGGACCGGACTCCAGTCAACTAATGAAAAACTGTTTTTT.

This clonotype showed up many times. The chain couples TRBV7-2 to TRBJ1-2; D is unclear. Germline CDR1 is SGHTA and CDR2 is FQGNSA. V gave up 5 bases and J gave up 3 bases, with 13 bases separating them. This CDR3 spans 14 amino acids. The CDR3 here is CASSPFGSHYGYTF. The CDR3 DNA reads TGTGCCAGCAGCCCCTTTGGCAGCCACTATGGCTACACCTTC.

The J gene is TRBJ2-7, the V gene TRBV6-5; no clear D. The V end lost 6 bases, the J end lost 5 bases, and 11 bases lay between the germline ends. From germline, CDR1 is MNHEY and CDR2 SVGAGI. This CDR3 comprises 12 residues. The DNA of the CDR3 is TGTGCCAGCAGCCGCCCCCTGGACGAGCAGTACTTC. Translated, it gives CASSRPLDEQYF.

This clonotype was observed a few times. The V and J genes are TRBV20-1 and TRBJ2-7; perhaps TRBD1 as D (6 bases). Germline loops: CDR1 DFQATT, CDR2 SNEGSKA (reference sequence). The CDR3 sequence is 14 residues long. Trimming pared 1 base from V and 3 bases from J, leaving 13 bases between. This CDR3 is CSARGNRELYEQYF. CDR3 in DNA: TGCAGTGCTAGAGGTAACAGGGAACTCTACGAGCAGTACTTC.

In its sample, this clonotype was seen many times. The V gene is TRBV19, the J gene TRBJ2-4; no reliable D call. CDR1 is LNHDA, CDR2 SQIVND, per germline (reference sequence). Trimming stripped 4 bases from V and 0 bases from J, with 10 bases between. The CDR3 totals 15 residues. The CDR3 reads CASSTGETAKNIQYF. Here the CDR3 DNA reads TGTGCCAGTAGTACCGGAGAGACAGCCAAAAACATTCAGTACTTC.

This chain joins TRBV7-9 and TRBJ2-1; D unresolved. The CDR3 runs to 14 residues. With 5 bases removed from V and 0 bases from J, the gap between germline ends came to 8 bases. In germline, CDR1 is SEHNR, CDR2 FQNEAQ (reference sequence). In DNA form, the CDR3 reads TGTGCCAGCAGCGACCCGATCTCCTACAATGAGCAGTTCTTC. Translated: CASSDPISYNEQFF. Based on the CDR3 plus reference TRBV7-9 and TRBJ2-1, the full variable domain is DTGVSQNPRHKITKRGQNVTFRCDPISEHNRLYWYRQTLGQGPEFLTYFQNEAQLEKSRLLSDRFSAERPKGSFSTLEIQRTEQGDSAMYLCASSDPISYNEQFFGPGTRLTVL.

This clonotype was recorded many times. The chain's CDR3 is CASSEISGPGSEAFF. The CDR3 nucleotides are TGTGCCAGCAGTGAAATTTCGGGCCCCGGCTCTGAAGCTTTCTTT. The chain uses TRBV2 and TRBJ1-1; D not resolved. The germline CDR1 and CDR2 sequences are SNHLY and FYNNEI. V lost 2 bases and J 6 bases, leaving 16 bases between the germline ends. This CDR3 spans 15 amino acids.